This T cell receptor (beta chain) stems from a study of blood T cell repertoires in COVID-19. Method: immunoSEQ multiplex PCR; TCRdb's copy keeps in-frame clones and lacks some. The sample lists 150,000 to 200,000 clones; roughly 88% were seen once. The table lists this clone with a count of one. Sequenced material: peripheral blood. The sequence was collected from a man aged 18 to 29 with acute or convalescent COVID-19.

This CDR3 is CASSPVGGQEANYGYTF. The CDR3 DNA reads TGTGCCAGCTCACCAGTGGGAGGACAGGAAGCTAACTATGGCTACACCTTC. The rearrangement joins TRBV18 to TRBJ1-2; TRBD1 matches at 7 bases. The CDR3 sequence is 17 residues long. Losses at the gene ends were 2 bases for V and 0 bases for J; bases not matched to a gene: 9. Germline V CDR1 and CDR2: KGHSH, LQKENI.